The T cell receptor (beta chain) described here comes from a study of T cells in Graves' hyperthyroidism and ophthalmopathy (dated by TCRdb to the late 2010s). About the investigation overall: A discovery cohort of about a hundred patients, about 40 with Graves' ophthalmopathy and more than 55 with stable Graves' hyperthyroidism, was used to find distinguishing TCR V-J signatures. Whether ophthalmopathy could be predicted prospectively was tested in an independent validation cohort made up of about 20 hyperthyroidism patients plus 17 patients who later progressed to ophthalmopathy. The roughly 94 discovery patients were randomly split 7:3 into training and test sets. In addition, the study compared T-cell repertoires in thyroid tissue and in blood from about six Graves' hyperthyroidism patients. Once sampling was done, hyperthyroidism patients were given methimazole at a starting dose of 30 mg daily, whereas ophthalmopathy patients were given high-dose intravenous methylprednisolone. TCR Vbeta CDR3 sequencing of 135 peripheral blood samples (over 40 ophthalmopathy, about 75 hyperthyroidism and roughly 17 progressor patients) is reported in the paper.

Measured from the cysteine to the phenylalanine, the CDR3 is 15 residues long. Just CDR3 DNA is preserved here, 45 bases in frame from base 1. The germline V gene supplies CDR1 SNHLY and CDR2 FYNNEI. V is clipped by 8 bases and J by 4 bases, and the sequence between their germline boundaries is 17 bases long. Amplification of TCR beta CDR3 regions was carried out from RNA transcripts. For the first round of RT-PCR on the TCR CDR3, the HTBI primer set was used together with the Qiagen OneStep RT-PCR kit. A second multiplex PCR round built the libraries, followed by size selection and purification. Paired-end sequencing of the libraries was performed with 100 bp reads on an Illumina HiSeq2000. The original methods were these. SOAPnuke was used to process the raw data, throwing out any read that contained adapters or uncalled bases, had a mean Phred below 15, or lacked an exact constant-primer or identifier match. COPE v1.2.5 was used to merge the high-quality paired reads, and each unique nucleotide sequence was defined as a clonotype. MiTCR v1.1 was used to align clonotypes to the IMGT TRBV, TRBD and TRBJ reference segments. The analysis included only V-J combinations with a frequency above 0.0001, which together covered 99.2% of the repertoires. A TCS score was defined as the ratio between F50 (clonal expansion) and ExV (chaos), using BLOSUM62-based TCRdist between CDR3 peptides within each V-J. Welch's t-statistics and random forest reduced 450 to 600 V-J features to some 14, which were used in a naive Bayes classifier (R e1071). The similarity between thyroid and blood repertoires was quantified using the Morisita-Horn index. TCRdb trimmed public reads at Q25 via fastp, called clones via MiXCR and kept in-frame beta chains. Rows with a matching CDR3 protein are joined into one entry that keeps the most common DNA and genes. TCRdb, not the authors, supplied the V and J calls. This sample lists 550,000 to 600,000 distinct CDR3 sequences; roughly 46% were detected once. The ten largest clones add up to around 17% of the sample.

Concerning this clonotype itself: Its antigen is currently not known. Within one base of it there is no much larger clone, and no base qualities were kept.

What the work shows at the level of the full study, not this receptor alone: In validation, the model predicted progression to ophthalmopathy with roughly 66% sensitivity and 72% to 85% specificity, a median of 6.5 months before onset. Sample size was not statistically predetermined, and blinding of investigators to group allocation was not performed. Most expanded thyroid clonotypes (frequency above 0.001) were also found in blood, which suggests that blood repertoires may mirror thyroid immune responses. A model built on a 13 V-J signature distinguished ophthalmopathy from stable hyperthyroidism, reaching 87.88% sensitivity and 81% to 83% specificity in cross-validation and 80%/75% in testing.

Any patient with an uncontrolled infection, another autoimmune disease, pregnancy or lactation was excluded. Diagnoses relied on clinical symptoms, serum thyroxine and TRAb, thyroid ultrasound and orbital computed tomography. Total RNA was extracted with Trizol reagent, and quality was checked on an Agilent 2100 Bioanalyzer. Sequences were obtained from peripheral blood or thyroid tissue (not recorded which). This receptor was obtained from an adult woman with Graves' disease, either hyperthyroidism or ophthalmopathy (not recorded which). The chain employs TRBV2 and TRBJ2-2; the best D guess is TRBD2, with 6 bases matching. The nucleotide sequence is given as TGTGCCAGCCAAGCCCAGCGGGCGAGCACCGGGGAGCTGTTTTTT. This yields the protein CASQAQRASTGELFF.